This entry lists 4 T cell receptor beta chains sequenced from one sample in a study of T cell changes during pregnancy in multiple sclerosis. Data came from immunoSEQ multiplex PCR; TCRdb stores just in-frame clones and leaves some out. The sample holds more than 70,000 clones; around 93% are singletons and the top ten take approximately 2.4%. This sample comprised peripheral blood, obtained in the second trimester of pregnancy. These receptors were obtained from a female donor with multiple sclerosis, enrolled in a pregnancy study.

The chain links TRBV7-8 to TRBJ1-2, with D tentatively TRBD1 (5 bases). Per germline, CDR1 SGHVS and CDR2 FQNEAQ. The ends were cut back, 4 bases at V and 1 base at J, with 16 bases in the middle. This CDR3 contains 16 residues. The CDR3 coding sequence is TGTGCCAGCAGCTATGACCGACAGCCAGTTAACTATGGCTACACCTTC. Residues: CASSYDRQPVNYGYTF.

The genes are TRBV29-1 and TRBJ1-4; D is unclear. V lost 7 bases and J 5 bases, leaving 8 bases between the germline ends. The germline V gene encodes CDR1 SQVTM and CDR2 ANQGSEA. The CDR3 spans 11 residues. The CDR3 sequence: CSADNNEKLFF. The CDR3 nucleotides read TGCAGCGCAGACAACAATGAAAAACTGTTTTTT.

The chain recombines TRBV13 with TRBJ1-2; TRBD1 matches 7 bases. V shed 5 bases and J 11 bases; nucleotides not matched to a gene: 8. This CDR3 region has 12 residues. CDR1 and CDR2 (germline): PRHDT, FYEKMQ (reference sequence). The CDR3 coding sequence is TGTGCCAGCAGCCCCGGACAGGATTTTTACACCTTC. It translates to CASSPGQDFYTF.

This clone has a handful of counts. The CDR3 region is CASGLVLGLKNTEAFF. The CDR3 DNA is TGTGCTAGTGGTTTGGTTTTGGGACTCAAGAACACTGAAGCTTTCTTT. The chain uses TRBV12-5 and TRBJ1-1; the D gene is possibly TRBD1 (5 bases). Trimming stripped 0 bases from V and 1 base from J, with 12 bases between. CDR3 length: 16 residues. Per the germline V gene, CDR1 is LGHNT and CDR2 is FRNRAP. Full variable domain (remainder filled in from reference TRBV12-5 and TRBJ1-1): DARVTQTPRHKVTEMGQEVTMRCQPILGHNTVFWYRQTMMQGLELLAYFRNRAPLDDSGMPKDRFSAEMPDATLATLKIQPSEPRDSAVYFCASGLVLGLKNTEAFFGQGTRLTVV.